This TCR beta chain was retrieved from a study of response to subunit inactivated influenza vaccine. CDR1 is MNHEY and CDR2 is SMNVEV in the germline V gene (reference sequence). The V gene lost 5 bases and the J gene lost 2 bases, with 14 bases spanning the gap. CDR3 length: 15 amino acids. General observations from the study: Few new T cells, the authors suggested, are recruited by each seasonal influenza vaccination.

With respect to this clonotype: Its target is not known.

MiXCR was run by TCRdb on the RT-PCR reads, yielding one entry per CDR3 protein. The sample includes roughly 670,000 distinct CDR3 sequences, 14% of them seen just once. This material consisted of PBMCs from blood, taken around 14 days before vaccination. The sequence came from a man between 50 and 59 years old who received an inactivated influenza vaccine. The chain is built from TRBV27 and TRBJ2-3, with D possibly TRBD2 on 6 matching bases. The CDR3 sequence: CASSLERAPTDTQYF. The CDR3 coding sequence is TGTGCCAGCAGTCTCGAGCGGGCCCCCACAGATACGCAGTATTTT.